A single sample gave rise to the 22 T cell receptor beta chains below, sequenced in a study of T cells after posttransplantation cyclophosphamide. Assay: immunoSEQ multiplex PCR; the TCRdb copy retains only in-frame clones and omits some. This set yields some 16,000 clones and no singletons; the top ten hold roughly 0.54%. Treatment was busulfan-fludarabine conditioning, a marrow graft, and cyclophosphamide on days +3 and +4. The specimen was PBMCs, collected after allogeneic stem cell transplant with posttransplant cyclophosphamide. These receptors all come from a female patient aged 30 to 40 who received an allogeneic stem cell transplant from a related donor, was CMV-positive, and had no GVHD. The graft donor may account for some of the T cells.

This clone was recorded many times. The CDR3 sequence is CASSQVVGFSGNTIYF. The CDR3 region has the DNA TGCGCCAGCAGCCAAGTTGTCGGTTTCTCTGGAAACACCATATATTTT. V gene TRBV4-1 combines with J gene TRBJ1-3; no firm D call. This CDR3 is built from 16 residues. Germline assignment: CDR1 MGHRA and CDR2 YSYEKL. With 1 base removed from V and 0 bases from J, the gap between germline ends came to 10 bases.

The sample holds many counts of this clone. This sequence joins TRBV4-1 and TRBJ2-1; D might be TRBD1 (6 bases). The CDR3 sequence is 14 residues long. V dropped 1 base and J dropped 6 bases, with 10 bases sitting between them. The germline V gene has CDR1 MGHRA and CDR2 YSYEKL. The CDR3 DNA sequence: TGCGCCAGCAGCCAAGGACAGGTTTTCAATGAGCAGTTCTTC. This translates into CASSQGQVFNEQFF.

This clone was recorded many times. This chain connects TRBV7-3 to TRBJ2-1; 9 bases match TRBD2. Trimming removed 2 bases from V and 2 bases from J; junction bases left unmatched: 10. Germline CDR1 is SGHTA and CDR2 is FQGTGA. This CDR3 is built from 18 residues. The CDR3 protein is CASSLVGLAGTTYNEQFF. In DNA, the CDR3 is TGTGCCAGCAGCTTAGTAGGTCTAGCGGGGACAACCTACAATGAGCAGTTCTTC.

This clone was picked up a small number of times. The chain links TRBV28 to TRBJ2-7; 12 bases are shared with TRBD2. This CDR3 contains 18 residues. The ends lost 1 base at V and 5 bases at J; junction bases unmatched: 12. Germline V gene sequence: CDR1 MDHEN, CDR2 SYDVKM. DNA for the CDR3: TGTGCCAGCAGTTTATCACCGGGGGCTAGCGGGAGGGGGGACGAGCAGTACTTC. Translation gives CASSLSPGASGRGDEQYF.

This clone was seen repeatedly, ten times or more. The chain is built from TRBV7-9 and TRBJ1-2, with a weak D call TRBD1 (5 bases). CDR3 length: 12 amino acids. From germline, CDR1 is SEHNR and CDR2 FQNEAQ (reference sequence). The V end was cut by 4 bases, the J end by 5 bases, with 8 bases between. Written as DNA, the CDR3 is TGTGCCAGCAGCTCCGACAGTTATGGCTACACCTTC. Translated: CASSSDSYGYTF.

The table lists this clone with many counts. V gene TRBV4-1 combines with J gene TRBJ1-4, with a tentative D call TRBD1 (6 bases). The germline gives CDR1 MGHRA, CDR2 YSYEKL. V was clipped by 1 base and J by 6 bases, with 15 bases between them. The CDR3 consists of 16 residues. CDR3 protein: CASSQGQGWLDEKLFF. CDR3 nucleotides: TGCGCCAGCAGCCAAGGTCAGGGGTGGTTGGATGAAAAACTGTTTTTT.

This clone was recorded many times. The CDR3 region is CASIKESGRTEAFF. The CDR3 region has the DNA TGTGCCAGCATCAAGGAATCGGGGAGGACTGAAGCTTTCTTT. The V gene is TRBV7-2, the J gene TRBJ1-1; D gene unclear. Trimming cost V 7 bases and J 5 bases, with 17 bases left between them. The CDR3 runs to 14 residues. CDR1 SGHTA and CDR2 FQGNSA come from the germline V gene.

This clone came up many times. The chain recombines TRBV5-1 with TRBJ2-2; 12 nucleotides line up with TRBD1. J gave up 2 bases and V 1 base, and 3 bases lay outside the gene matches. From germline, CDR1 is SGHRS and CDR2 YFSETQ. CDR3 length: 17 residues. As DNA, the CDR3 is TGCGCCAGCAGCTTGTCCGGGACAGGGGGCAACACCGGGGAGCTGTTTTTT. This gives the protein CASSLSGTGGNTGELFF.

The table lists this clone with many counts. This chain links TRBV7-3 with TRBJ2-1; D unresolved. CDR1 and CDR2 from the germline V gene are SGHTA and FQGTGA. Trimming left V 1 base short and J 4 bases short, with 8 bases between. The length of the CDR3 is 14 residues. CDR3: CASSLNNPYNEQFF. CDR3 nucleotide sequence: TGTGCCAGCAGCTTAAACAACCCTTACAATGAGCAGTTCTTC.

This clone was detected ten times or more. The genes are TRBV28 and TRBJ1-5; TRBD1 agrees at 7 bases. V dropped 5 bases and J dropped 0; count of bases not matched to a gene: 10. Germline V gene data show CDR1 as MDHEN and CDR2 as SYDVKM. The CDR3 is made up of 17 amino acids. The CDR3, as DNA: TGTGCCAGCAGTATTAGGGGGCTCCTCTCTAGCAATCAGCCCCAGCATTTT. As protein: CASSIRGLLSSNQPQHF.

This clone was counted ten times or more. V and J are TRBV2 and TRBJ1-4; maybe TRBD1 (6 bases). The V gene's germline CDR1 is SNHLY and CDR2 FYNNEI. The CDR3 has 16 amino acids. Trimming pared 7 bases from V and 3 bases from J, leaving 18 bases between. In nucleotides, the CDR3 is TGTGCCAGCATCCGTGAGGGGGGGCCGGCTAATGAAAAACTGTTTTTT. It encodes CASIREGGPANEKLFF.

This clone was counted ten times or more. J is TRBJ2-7 and V is TRBV11-2; 12 positions agree with TRBD2. CDR3 length: 18 amino acids. After removal of 1 base from V and 6 bases from J, the junction contained 13 bases not matched to a gene. From germline, CDR1 is SGHAT and CDR2 FQNNGV. CDR3 in DNA: TGTGCCAGCAGCTTAGTCCTAGCGGGAGGGCCCTCAACAATCGAGCAGTACTTC. It specifies CASSLVLAGGPSTIEQYF. Drawing the rest from reference TRBV11-2 and TRBJ2-7, the complete variable domain is EAGVAQSPRYKIIEKRQSVAFWCNPISGHATLYWYQQILGQGPKLLIQFQNNGVVDDSQLPKDRFSAERLKGVDSTLKIQPAKLEDSAVYLCASSLVLAGGPSTIEQYFGPGTRLTVT.

Many counts were recorded for this clone. The chain couples TRBV6-1 to TRBJ2-3, with TRBD1 matching over 9 bases. Germline V gene data show CDR1 as MNHNS and CDR2 as SASEGT. The CDR3 runs to 14 residues. V was pared by 6 bases and J by 5 bases, with 6 bases of the junction left unmatched. The CDR3 reads CASRREGQGDTQYF. CDR3 nucleotide sequence: TGTGCCAGCAGGAGGGAGGGACAGGGAGATACGCAGTATTTT.

This clone showed up many times. CDR3 nucleotides: TGTGCCAGCAGTTTATCGCAAGCGGCCTGGGAGTACTTC. Protein product: CASSLSQAAWEYF. The chain couples TRBV27 to TRBJ2-7; weak D call: TRBD2 (5 bases). In germline, CDR1 is MNHEY, CDR2 SMNVEV (reference sequence). The CDR3 has 13 amino acids. V was cut by 0 bases and J by 11 bases, with 14 bases left in between.

This clone was seen at least ten times. The genes are TRBV6-5 and TRBJ1-3, with D possibly being TRBD1 (6 bases). The CDR3 runs 14 residues. V was trimmed by 7 bases and J by 1 base, leaving 11 bases between them. Germline loops: CDR1 MNHEY, CDR2 SVGAGI. CDR3 residues: CASTSTGSGNTIYF. The DNA for the CDR3 is TGTGCCAGCACCTCCACAGGGTCTGGAAACACCATATATTTT.

This clone was observed many times. This chain's CDR3 is CASGRSSYNEQFF. The CDR3 DNA follows: TGTGCTAGTGGCCGGAGCTCCTACAATGAGCAGTTCTTC. This sequence joins TRBV12-5 and TRBJ2-1; D uncertain. The V end lost 6 bases, the J end lost 0 bases, and 6 bases lay between the germline ends. Germline CDR1 reads LGHNT; CDR2 reads FRNRAP. The CDR3 contains 13 residues.

This clone was seen at least ten times. This chain connects TRBV14 to TRBJ2-1, with TRBD2 matching over 10 bases. Germline V gene data show CDR1 as SGHDN and CDR2 as FVKESK. The CDR3 has 16 residues. Unmatched junction bases numbered 9, after V lost 6 bases and J lost 4 bases. The DNA of the CDR3 is TGTGCCAGCAGTCATCTAGCGGGAGAGCTTTACAATGAGCAGTTCTTC. Amino acid sequence: CASSHLAGELYNEQFF.

This clone was seen repeatedly, ten times or more. V and J are TRBV7-2 and TRBJ1-5; perhaps TRBD1 as D (5 bases). The CDR3 spans 14 residues. Germline assignment: CDR1 SGHTA and CDR2 FQGNSA. V dropped 2 bases and J dropped 1 base, with 6 bases sitting between them. CDR3: CASSLTGSNQPQHF. The CDR3 nucleotides read TGTGCCAGCAGCTTAACAGGCAGCAATCAGCCCCAGCATTTT. Based on the CDR3 plus reference TRBV7-2 and TRBJ1-5, the full variable domain is GAGVSQSPSNKVTEKGKDVELRCDPISGHTALYWYRQSLGQGLEFLIYFQGNSAPDKSGLPSDRFSAERTGGSVSTLTIQRTQQEDSAVYLCASSLTGSNQPQHFGDGTRLSIL.

The table lists this clone with a few counts. The rearrangement uses TRBV30 and TRBJ1-6; D not certain. The CDR3 has 13 residues. The germline V gene has CDR1 GTSNPN and CDR2 SVGIG (reference sequence). Between the trimmed V and J ends, which lost 8 bases and 8 bases, there was a span of 16 bases. The CDR3 sequence: CAGTGQEDSPLHF. CDR3 DNA: TGTGCCGGAACGGGCCAGGAGGATTCACCCCTCCACTTT.

This clone occurred many times. The chain joins TRBV7-6 to TRBJ2-3; no clear D. The CDR3 covers 13 residues. Germline-derived CDR1 and CDR2 are SGHVS and FNYEAQ. V was pared by 5 bases and J by 2 bases, with 8 bases between. CDR3: CASSRSYTDTQYF. The CDR3 nucleotides read TGTGCCAGCAGCCGTTCGTACACAGATACGCAGTATTTT.

This clone was seen at least ten times. The V gene is TRBV27, the J gene TRBJ1-1; unclear D gene. This CDR3 region has 11 residues. Per the germline V gene, CDR1 is MNHEY and CDR2 is SMNVEV (reference sequence). V lost 4 bases, J lost 2 bases, and 2 bases lay in between. The CDR3 is CASSSNTEAFF. The CDR3 nucleotides read TGTGCCAGCAGTTCTAACACTGAAGCTTTCTTT.

This clone was seen repeatedly, ten times or more. The chain is built from TRBV18 and TRBJ2-3; D remains unclear. The germline V and J ends were trimmed by 3 bases and 4 bases, with 11 bases remaining between them. This CDR3 has 14 amino acids. Germline V gene data show CDR1 as KGHSH and CDR2 as LQKENI. The CDR3 region has the DNA TGTGCCAGCTCACCCCCATCAGGTCCAGATACGCAGTATTTT. Translated, it gives CASSPPSGPDTQYF.